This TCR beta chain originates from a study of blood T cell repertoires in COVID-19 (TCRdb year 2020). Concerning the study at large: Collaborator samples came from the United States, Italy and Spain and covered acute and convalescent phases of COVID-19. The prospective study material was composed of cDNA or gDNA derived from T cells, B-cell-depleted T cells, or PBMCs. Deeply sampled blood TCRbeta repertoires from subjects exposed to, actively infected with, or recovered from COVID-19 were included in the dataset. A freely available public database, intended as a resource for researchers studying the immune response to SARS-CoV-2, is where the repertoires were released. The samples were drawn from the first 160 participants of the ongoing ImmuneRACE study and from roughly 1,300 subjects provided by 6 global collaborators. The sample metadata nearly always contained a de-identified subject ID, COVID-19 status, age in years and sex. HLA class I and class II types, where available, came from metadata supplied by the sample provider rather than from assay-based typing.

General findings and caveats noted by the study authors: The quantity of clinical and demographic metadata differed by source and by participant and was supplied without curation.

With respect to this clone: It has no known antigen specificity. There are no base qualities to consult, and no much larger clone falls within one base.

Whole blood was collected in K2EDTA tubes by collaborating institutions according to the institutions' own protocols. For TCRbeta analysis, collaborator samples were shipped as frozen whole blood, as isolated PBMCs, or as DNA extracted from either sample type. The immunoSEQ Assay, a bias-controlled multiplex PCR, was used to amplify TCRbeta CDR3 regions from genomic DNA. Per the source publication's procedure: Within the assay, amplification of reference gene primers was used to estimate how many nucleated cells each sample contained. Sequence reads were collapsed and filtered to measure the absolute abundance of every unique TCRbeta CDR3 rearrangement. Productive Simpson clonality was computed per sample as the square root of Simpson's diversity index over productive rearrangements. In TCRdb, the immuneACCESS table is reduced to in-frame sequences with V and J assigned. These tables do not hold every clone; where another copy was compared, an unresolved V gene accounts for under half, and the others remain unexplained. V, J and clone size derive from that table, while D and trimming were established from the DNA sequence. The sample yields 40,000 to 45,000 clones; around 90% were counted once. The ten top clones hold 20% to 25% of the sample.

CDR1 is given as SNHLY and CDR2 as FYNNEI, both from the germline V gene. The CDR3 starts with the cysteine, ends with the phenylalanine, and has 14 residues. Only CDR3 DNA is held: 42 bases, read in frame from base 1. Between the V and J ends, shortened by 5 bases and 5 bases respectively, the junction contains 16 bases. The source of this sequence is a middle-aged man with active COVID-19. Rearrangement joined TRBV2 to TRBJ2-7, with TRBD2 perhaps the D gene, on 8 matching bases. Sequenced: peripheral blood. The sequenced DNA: TGTGCCAGCAGTACGGGGGGGCAGGGGGACGAGCAGTACTTC. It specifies CASSTGGQGDEQYF. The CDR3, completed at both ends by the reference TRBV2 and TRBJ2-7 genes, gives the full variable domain EPEVTQTPSHQVTQMGQEVILRCVPISNHLYFYWYRQILGQKVEFLVSFYNNEISEKSEIFDDQFSVERPDGSNFTLKIRSTKLEDSAMYFCASSTGGQGDEQYFGPGTRLTVT.